This entry lists 19 T cell receptor beta chains sequenced from one sample in a study of Graves' ophthalmopathy and Graves' hyperthyroidism. TCR beta CDR3 amplification used RNA transcripts. Second-round multiplex PCR followed a first-round RT-PCR using HTBI primers. TCRdb re-called the multiplex PCR reads through MiXCR, storing one row per CDR3 protein. The table includes about 230,000 distinct CDR3 sequences, about 47% detected once. Specimen: peripheral blood. Receptors were obtained from an adult man with Graves' ophthalmopathy.

Comments on this clonotype: This may stem from a read error, because a much larger clone lies one nucleotide away. The chain couples TRBV25-1 to TRBJ1-6; D may be TRBD1 (5 bases). Germline CDR1 reads MGHDK; CDR2 reads SYGVNS. The CDR3 covers 14 residues. Here the CDR3 DNA reads TGTGCCAGCAGTGAGGGGGTGTATAATTCACTCCTCCACTTT. Its translation is CASSEGVYNSLLHF.

The genes are TRBV7-2 and TRBJ2-7, with 9 bases aligning to TRBD2. Germline CDR1 is SGHTA and CDR2 is FQGNSA. The V and J ends lost 2 bases and 1 base, in that order; junction bases with no gene match: 12. The CDR3 runs to 18 residues. CDR3 DNA: TGTGCCAGCAGCTTACCGTTTGGACTAGCGCCGAGGTCCTACGAGCAGTACTTC. Its protein is CASSLPFGLAPRSYEQYF.

Only a few counts were recorded for this clonotype. This chain connects TRBV29-1 to TRBJ1-3, with a tentative D call TRBD1 (5 bases). Germline CDR1 and CDR2: SQVTM and ANQGSEA. There are 14 residues in the CDR3. Trimming took 5 bases from V and 0 from J, leaving 11 bases between them. CDR3 in DNA: TGCAGCGTTTGGGACGGGGACTCTGGAAACACCATATATTTT. Protein product: CSVWDGDSGNTIYF.

This clonotype appeared a single time. The chain has TRBV20-1 and TRBJ2-7, with 8 positions matching TRBD1. The V segment lost 1 base and the J segment 6 bases; nucleotides outside the gene matches: 11. There are 15 residues in the CDR3. Per the germline V gene, CDR1 is DFQATT and CDR2 is SNEGSKA (reference sequence). The CDR3 DNA sequence: TGCAGTGCTAGAGGAACAGGGGGACAGTTGAGCGAGCAGTACTTC. Its translation: CSARGTGGQLSEQYF.

The gene calls are TRBV20-1 and TRBJ1-1; TRBD1 is a possible D gene (5 bases). The CDR3 spans 15 residues. Germline values: CDR1 DFQATT, CDR2 SNEGSKA (reference sequence). Deletions cut 1 base from V and 5 bases from J, with 17 bases between. The CDR3: CSARAPPVGATEAFF. For the CDR3, the DNA is TGCAGTGCTAGAGCCCCGCCGGTAGGGGCGACTGAAGCTTTCTTT.

The gene calls are TRBV20-1 and TRBJ2-5; TRBD2 might be the D (6 bases). Germline lookup yields CDR1 DFQATT and CDR2 SNEGSKA (reference sequence). The CDR3 totals 15 residues. V lost 5 bases and J lost 0, with 16 bases in between. CDR3: CSARRGSPYQETQYF. The CDR3 DNA is TGCAGTGCTCGGAGGGGCTCACCGTACCAAGAGACCCAGTACTTC.

The chain links TRBV7-6 to TRBJ2-7; 11 bases align to TRBD2. Germline CDR1 reads SGHVS; CDR2 reads FNYEAQ. The V segment lost 6 bases and the J segment 6 bases; nucleotides outside the gene matches: 10. There are 15 residues in the CDR3. The CDR3 DNA follows: TGTGCCAGCAGTCGCACTAGCGGGGGAATCGGCGAGCAGTACTTC. This translates into CASSRTSGGIGEQYF. The full variable domain, completed using reference TRBV7-6 and TRBJ2-7, is GAGVSQSPRYKVTKRGQDVALRCDPISGHVSLYWYRQALGQGPEFLTYFNYEAQQDKSGLPNDRFSAERPEGSISTLTIQRTEQRDSAMYRCASSRTSGGIGEQYFGPGTRLTVT.

The V call is TRBV30, the J call TRBJ2-2; D possibly uses TRBD1 or TRBD2 (5 bases each). V lost 5 bases and J 8 bases, leaving 21 bases between the germline ends. CDR1 GTSNPN and CDR2 SVGIG come from the germline V gene (reference sequence). The CDR3 is 15 residues long. The CDR3 loop reads CAWLTGPPNWGELFF. CDR3 coding DNA: TGTGCCTGGCTTACGGGACCCCCGAACTGGGGGGAGCTGTTTTTT. The full variable domain, in which reference TRBV30 and TRBJ2-2 provide the parts outside the CDR3, is SQTIHQWPATLVQPVGSPLSLECTVEGTSNPNLYWYRQAAGRGLQLLFYSVGIGQISSEVPQNLSASRPQDRQFILSSKKLLLSDSGFYLCAWLTGPPNWGELFFGEGSRLTVL.

This sequence joins TRBV24-1 and TRBJ2-5; D gene uncertain. This CDR3 is 14 amino acids long. V dropped 0 bases and J dropped 1 base, with 5 bases sitting between them. Looked up from germline, CDR1 is KGHDR and CDR2 is SFDVKD. CDR3 in amino acids: CATSDLNGQETQYF. The CDR3 coding sequence is TGTGCCACCAGTGATTTGAACGGCCAAGAGACCCAGTACTTC.

This clonotype was seen a few times. The rearrangement joins TRBV15 to TRBJ2-7; 10 bases are a match to TRBD1. CDR1 LNHNV and CDR2 YYDKDF come from the germline V gene (reference sequence). The J segment lost 3 bases and the V segment lost 3 bases, leaving 5 bases of the junction unmatched. This CDR3 has 15 residues. The CDR3 DNA is TGTGCCACCAGCAGGGACAGGGGGTCCGACTACGAGCAGTACTTC. Translation gives CATSRDRGSDYEQYF.

The rearrangement uses TRBV4-2 and TRBJ2-7; either TRBD1 or TRBD2 may supply D (7 bases each). Germline loops: CDR1 LGHNA, CDR2 YNFKEQ. The CDR3 is 16 amino acids. Deletions cut 0 bases from V and 8 bases from J, with 20 bases between. The CDR3 DNA sequence: TGTGCCAGCAGCCAAGATTCAGGGGGGGACCAGCCCCAGCAGTACTTC. It translates to CASSQDSGGDQPQQYF.

The J gene is TRBJ2-7, the V gene TRBV7-9, with a weak D call TRBD2 (5 bases). The CDR3 is 12 residues long. In germline, CDR1 is SEHNR, CDR2 FQNEAQ (reference sequence). V lost 3 bases and J 6 bases, leaving 9 bases between the germline ends. CDR3 in DNA: TGTGCCAGCAGCTTGTCACGGGGCGAGCAGTACTTC. Translation: CASSLSRGEQYF.

V usage is TRBV7-8 and J usage is TRBJ2-7; D is perhaps TRBD2 (6 bases). The germline gives CDR1 SGHVS, CDR2 FQNEAQ. V lost 0 bases and J lost 4, with 16 bases in between. The CDR3 extends over 16 amino acids. The CDR3 spells CASSLAPGRGFYEQYF. The CDR3 nucleotides are TGTGCCAGCAGCTTAGCCCCAGGACGGGGGTTTTACGAGCAGTACTTC.

The V gene is TRBV12-3 or TRBV12-4, the J gene TRBJ1-1; a possible D gene is TRBD1 (6 bases). The ends were cut back, 2 bases at V and 6 bases at J, with 10 bases in the middle. The CDR3 is made up of 13 amino acids. CDR3 DNA sequence: TGTGCCAGCAGTTTAAGGGGGGGGGCTGAAGCTTTCTTT. As protein: CASSLRGGAEAFF.

In the case of this clonotype: One junction end does not reproduce the germline sequence, and a read error may be involved. The chain links TRBV2 to TRBJ2-7; D is possibly TRBD1 (6 bases). CDR3 length: 14 residues. Germline-derived CDR1 and CDR2 are SNHLY and FYNNEI. CDR3 residues: CAGSYSKQGYEQCF. As DNA, the CDR3 is TGTGCCGGCAGCTACTCCAAACAGGGCTACGAGCAGTGCTTC.

Remarks on this clonotype: The germline gene is not matched at one end of the junction; a read error may be the cause. The chain is built from TRBV10-1 and TRBJ2-7; 7 bases are a match to TRBD1. The CDR3 loop spans 16 amino acids. CDR1 is WNHNN, CDR2 SYGVQD, per germline (reference sequence). CDR3 sequence reads: CASSYLTGSRAYEQYF. CDR3 sequence (DNA): TGTGCCAGCAGTTACCTGACAGGGTCACGGGCCTACGAGCAGTACTTC.

About this clonotype itself: The junction differs from germline at one of its ends, possibly a read error. The chain employs TRBV25-1 and TRBJ2-7, with 9 bases that match TRBD2. Germline V gene lookup returns CDR1 MGHDK and CDR2 SYGVNS. CDR3 length: 16 residues. The CDR3 nucleotides are TGCGCCAGCAGCCAAGCTACTAGCGGGCCCCATTACGAGCAGTACTTC. Translated, it gives CASSQATSGPHYEQYF.

V and J are TRBV7-2 and TRBJ2-2; the match to TRBD2 covers 13 bases. Germline V gives CDR1 SGHTA, CDR2 FQGNSA. V was pared by 5 bases and J by 4 bases, with 10 bases of the junction left unmatched. This CDR3 region has 18 residues. The CDR3 spells CASSGLAGAGRGTGELFF. The CDR3, as DNA: TGTGCCAGCAGCGGACTAGCGGGGGCCGGACGAGGCACCGGGGAGCTGTTTTTT.

This clonotype was picked up many times. The rearrangement uses TRBV25-1 and TRBJ1-4; D perhaps matches TRBD1 (6 bases). The length of the CDR3 is 13 residues. Germline values: CDR1 MGHDK, CDR2 SYGVNS. V was trimmed by 3 bases and J by 8 bases, leaving 10 bases between them. The CDR3 spells CASSDQGREKLFF. CDR3 nucleotide sequence: TGTGCCAGCAGTGACCAGGGGAGAGAAAAACTGTTTTTT.